The next 19 T cell receptor beta chains were all read from a single sample in a study of Graves' ophthalmopathy and Graves' hyperthyroidism. CDR3 regions of TCR beta were amplified from RNA transcripts. Second-round multiplex PCR followed a first-round RT-PCR using HTBI primers. Each CDR3 protein is one row after TCRdb ran MiXCR on the multiplex PCR reads. The sample includes approximately 480,000 distinct CDR3 sequences, approximately 14% of them seen just once. The sample was blood. These TCRs come from a woman in her twenties or thirties with Graves' ophthalmopathy.

The sample holds many counts of this clonotype. The V gene is TRBV3-1, the J gene TRBJ1-5; tentative D call: TRBD1 (5 bases). Germline V gene data show CDR1 as LGHDT and CDR2 as YNNKEL (reference sequence). V was pared by 4 bases and J by 5 bases, with 15 bases between. This CDR3 is built from 15 residues. In DNA form, the CDR3 reads TGTGCCAGCAGCCCCGGGACCGAGGGACATCAGCCCCAGCATTTT. Protein: CASSPGTEGHQPQHF.

This clonotype was found many times. The chain recombines TRBV2 with TRBJ2-7; weak D call: TRBD1 (5 bases). With 5 bases removed from V and 3 bases from J, the gap between germline ends came to 8 bases. This CDR3 is 12 amino acids long. Germline loops: CDR1 SNHLY, CDR2 FYNNEI. CDR3 sequence (DNA): TGTGCCAGCAGTAACCAGGGCTACGAGCAGTACTTC. It translates to CASSNQGYEQYF.

In its sample, this clonotype was seen many times. The V gene is TRBV12-3 or TRBV12-4, the J gene TRBJ1-1; D is unresolved. The V gene lost 6 bases and the J gene lost 8 bases, with 10 bases spanning the gap. The CDR3 has 11 amino acids. The CDR3 bases are TGTGCCAGCAGCCAGACACGGGAAGCTTTCTTT. Translation: CASSQTREAFF.

This clonotype has only a few counts. V usage is TRBV19 and J usage is TRBJ2-6; D may be TRBD1 or TRBD2 (5 bases each). Germline values: CDR1 LNHDA, CDR2 SQIVND (reference sequence). The CDR3 is 19 residues long. The germline V and J ends were trimmed by 6 bases and 0 bases, with 21 bases remaining between them. CDR3 DNA: TGTGCCAGTAGCTTTCCCTCCGGGACCTCAAGCTCTGGGGCCAACGTCCTGACTTTC. Amino acids: CASSFPSGTSSSGANVLTF.

Concerning this clonotype itself: This may be a read error: a much more frequent sequence differs by one nucleotide. The chain recombines TRBV7-9 with TRBJ2-7, with TRBD1 matching over 7 bases. Germline lookup yields CDR1 SEHNR and CDR2 FQNEAQ (reference sequence). This CDR3 has 14 amino acids. CDR3 coding DNA: TGTGCCAGCAGCCTCACACAGGGGTACCACGAGCAGTGCTTC. Protein product: CASSLTQGYHEQCF.

In its sample, this clonotype was seen many times. The chain is built from TRBV7-2 and TRBJ1-2; tentatively, D is TRBD1 (6 bases). The CDR3 runs to 13 residues. V gave up 7 bases and J gave up 7 bases, with 16 bases separating them. Per the germline V gene, CDR1 is SGHTA and CDR2 is FQGNSA. The CDR3 sequence is CASTEVGGAGYTF. CDR3 nucleotides: TGTGCCAGCACCGAAGTTGGGGGGGCTGGCTACACCTTC.

This clonotype came up many times. The chain couples TRBV19 to TRBJ1-1; D ambiguous. CDR1 is LNHDA and CDR2 is SQIVND in the germline V gene (reference sequence). Trimming left V 6 bases short and J 0 bases short, with 8 bases between. The CDR3 runs 13 residues. The CDR3 protein is CASSNSLNTEAFF. CDR3 nucleotide sequence: TGTGCCAGTAGCAACAGCCTGAACACTGAAGCTTTCTTT.

This clonotype was found many times. The rearrangement joins TRBV28 to TRBJ1-5, with 10 bases lining up with TRBD1. The CDR3 has 15 residues. Germline V CDR1 and CDR2: MDHEN, SYDVKM. After removal of 4 bases from V and 4 bases from J, the junction contained 4 bases not matched to a gene. The CDR3 is CASSSPDRGNQPQHF. In DNA, the CDR3 is TGTGCCAGCAGTTCGCCGGACAGGGGGAATCAGCCCCAGCATTTT.

This clonotype came up many times. The chain employs TRBV24-1 and TRBJ1-1; TRBD1 matches at 7 bases. The germline CDR1 and CDR2 sequences are KGHDR and SFDVKD. V shed 10 bases and J 0 bases; nucleotides not matched to a gene: 4. This CDR3 has 13 amino acids. The CDR3 sequence is CATGDRLNTEAFF. CDR3 nucleotide sequence: TGTGCCACGGGGGACAGATTGAACACTGAAGCTTTCTTT.

This chain joins TRBV5-1 and TRBJ1-1, with 7 nucleotides matching TRBD1. The CDR3 is 14 amino acids. V gave up 3 bases and J gave up 4 bases; unmatched junction bases: 6. CDR1 SGHRS and CDR2 YFSETQ come from the germline V gene. CDR3 DNA sequence: TGCGCCAGCAGCTCGGACAGGCGCCCCACTGAAGCTTTCTTT. Residues: CASSSDRRPTEAFF.

The chain combines TRBV5-1 with TRBJ1-6; D is undetermined. Germline V gene data show CDR1 as SGHRS and CDR2 as YFSETQ. The CDR3 covers 14 residues. The V end was cut by 1 base, the J end by 8 bases, with 10 bases between. The CDR3 coding sequence is TGCGCCAGCAGCTTGTGGTCAGAGGATTCACCCCTCCACTTT. It translates to CASSLWSEDSPLHF.

This clonotype was seen at least ten times. V is TRBV12-3 or TRBV12-4 and J is TRBJ1-1, with 7 nucleotides matching TRBD1. Trimming at V came to 5 bases and at J to 4 bases, leaving 4 bases not matched to a gene. The CDR3 spans 13 residues. The DNA for the CDR3 is TGTGCCAGCAGTATTAGACAGGGCACTGAAGCTTTCTTT. Encoded protein: CASSIRQGTEAFF.

This clonotype occurred a few times. The chain carries TRBV28 and TRBJ2-5; 12 bases align to TRBD2. CDR1 and CDR2 from the germline V gene are MDHEN and SYDVKM. The trim removed 6 bases at V and 5 bases at J, leaving 10 bases unmatched. This CDR3 region has 16 residues. CDR3: CASSPSFGLAGETQYF. Written as DNA, the CDR3 is TGTGCCAGCAGCCCATCTTTCGGACTAGCGGGGGAGACCCAGTACTTC.

This clonotype has a handful of counts. The V gene is TRBV19, the J gene TRBJ2-4, with TRBD1 as a possible D gene (6 bases). The CDR3 runs to 17 residues. In germline, CDR1 is LNHDA, CDR2 SQIVND (reference sequence). Trimming cost V 1 base and J 2 bases, with 15 bases left between them. This chain's CDR3 is CASSIGGRTGTKNIQYF. The DNA for the CDR3 is TGTGCCAGTAGTATAGGGGGACGAACAGGGACCAAAAACATTCAGTACTTC. The full variable domain, in which reference TRBV19 and TRBJ2-4 provide the parts outside the CDR3, is DGGITQSPKYLFRKEGQNVTLSCEQNLNHDAMYWYRQDPGQGLRLIYYSQIVNDFQKGDIAEGYSVSREKKESFPLTVTSAQKNPTAFYLCASSIGGRTGTKNIQYFGAGTRLSVL.

This clonotype was recorded many times. The chain employs TRBV15 and TRBJ1-6; perhaps TRBD1 as D (6 bases). The CDR3 has 15 residues. V was shortened by 0 bases and J by 11 bases, with 14 bases between the two germline ends. Germline CDR1 reads LNHNV; CDR2 reads YYDKDF (reference sequence). For the CDR3, the DNA is TGTGCCACCAGCAGAGAAAGGCAGGGGCAAGCACCCCTCCACTTT. Translating it yields CATSRERQGQAPLHF.

V gene TRBV9 combines with J gene TRBJ2-7; TRBD1 matches 12 bases. V shed 4 bases and J 9 bases; nucleotides not matched to a gene: 5. CDR1 and CDR2 from the germline V gene are SGDLS and YYNGEE. The CDR3 covers 13 residues. The CDR3 region is CASSSGQGAAQYF. The CDR3 DNA follows: TGTGCCAGCAGCTCGGGACAGGGGGCGGCGCAGTACTTC.

This clonotype was seen repeatedly, ten times or more. The V and J genes are TRBV12-3 or TRBV12-4 and TRBJ2-2; D gene unclear. The CDR3 contains 11 residues. V was shortened by 5 bases and J by 9 bases, with 7 bases between the two germline ends. CDR3 in amino acids: CASSLLWELFF. CDR3 DNA sequence: TGTGCCAGCAGTCTTTTGTGGGAGCTGTTTTTT.

The sample holds many counts of this clonotype. V usage is TRBV6-2 or TRBV6-3 and J usage is TRBJ2-4; no definite D call. Germline V gene data show CDR1 as MNHEY and CDR2 as SVGEGT. V was cut by 2 bases and J by 4 bases, with 9 bases left in between. The CDR3 has 14 residues. The CDR3 reads CASSYGSQKNIQYF. The CDR3 coding sequence is TGTGCCAGCAGTTACGGTTCGCAGAAAAACATTCAGTACTTC.

This sequence joins TRBV18 and TRBJ2-5, with a tentative D call TRBD1 (6 bases). Germline lookup yields CDR1 KGHSH and CDR2 LQKENI. This CDR3 contains 15 residues. Trimming took 2 bases from V and 1 from J, leaving 11 bases between them. The CDR3 DNA sequence: TGTGCCAGCTCACCAGGGGACACGTTCCAAGAGACCCAGTACTTC. This gives the protein CASSPGDTFQETQYF.